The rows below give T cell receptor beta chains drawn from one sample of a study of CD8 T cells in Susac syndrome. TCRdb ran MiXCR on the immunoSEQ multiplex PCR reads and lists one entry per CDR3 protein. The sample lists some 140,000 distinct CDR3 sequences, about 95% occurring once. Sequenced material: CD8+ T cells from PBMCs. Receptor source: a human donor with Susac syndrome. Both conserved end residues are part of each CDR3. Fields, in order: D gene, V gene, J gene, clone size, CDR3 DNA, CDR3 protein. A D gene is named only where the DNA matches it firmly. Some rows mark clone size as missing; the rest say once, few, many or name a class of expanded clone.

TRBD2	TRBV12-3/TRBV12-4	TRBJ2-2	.	TGTGCCAGCAGAAGACTAGCGGGAGGCACCGGGGAGCTGTTTTTT	CASRRLAGGTGELFF
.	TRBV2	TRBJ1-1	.	TGTGCCAGCAGTTCGCTCACGGAGTCCCGGCAGGGAAAATTT	CASSSLTESRQGKF
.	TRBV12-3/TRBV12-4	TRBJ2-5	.	TGTGCCAGCAGTTTTCCCGGTGCCGGCCAAGAGACCCAGTACTTC	CASSFPGAGQETQYF
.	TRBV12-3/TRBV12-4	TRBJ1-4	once	TGTGCCAGCACTCTTTGGCAGAAAATTAATGAAAAACTGTTTTTT	CASTLWQKINEKLFF
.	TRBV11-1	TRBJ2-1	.	TGTGCCAGCAGCCTTAGCTGGGGCTCCGACAATGAGCAGTTCTTC	CASSLSWGSDNEQFF
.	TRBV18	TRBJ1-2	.	TGTGCCAGCTCACCGCCCGGAGGGATCTCTAACTATGGCTACACCTTC	CASSPPGGISNYGYTF
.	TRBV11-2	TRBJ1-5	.	TGTGCCAGCAGCTTAGGGTTCGCCCAGAATCAGCCCCAGCATTTT	CASSLGFAQNQPQHF
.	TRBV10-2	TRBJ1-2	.	TGCGCCAGCACCTCACAGGGAGGCTATGGCTACACCTTC	CASTSQGGYGYTF
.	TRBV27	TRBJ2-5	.	TGTGCCAGCAGTTTGGTAGAGGGAGAGACCCAGTACTTC	CASSLVEGETQYF
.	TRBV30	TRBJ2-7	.	TGTGCCTGGAGGGCAGCCACTGAGCAGTACTTC	CAWRAATEQYF
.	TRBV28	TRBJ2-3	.	TGTGCCAGCAGGCCGGGAACAACAGATACGCAGTATTTT	CASRPGTTDTQYF
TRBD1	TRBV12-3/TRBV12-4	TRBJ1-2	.	TGTGCCAGCAGTCTATCATTGGGACAGGGCATCTATGGCTACACCTTC	CASSLSLGQGIYGYTF
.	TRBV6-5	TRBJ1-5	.	TGTGCCAGCAGCATGCGGGGAGGCAGCAATCAGCCCCAGCATTTT	CASSMRGGSNQPQHF
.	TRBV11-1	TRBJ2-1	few	TGTGCCAGCAGCCGCAATGAGCAGTTCTTC	CASSRNEQFF
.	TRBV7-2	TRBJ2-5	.	TGTGCCAGCGTCCAGCGGGACCAAGAGACCCAGTACTTC	CASVQRDQETQYF
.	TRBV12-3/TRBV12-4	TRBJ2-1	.	TGTGCCAGCAGTCCTCCAACCCTGAGCTCCTACAATGAGCAGTTCTTC	CASSPPTLSSYNEQFF
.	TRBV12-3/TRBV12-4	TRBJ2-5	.	TGTGCCAGCAGTTTCGCGGGCGAGACCCAGTACTTC	CASSFAGETQYF
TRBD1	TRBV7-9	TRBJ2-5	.	TGTGCCAGCAGCCCAGGGACAGCCCAAGAGACCCAGTACTTC	CASSPGTAQETQYF
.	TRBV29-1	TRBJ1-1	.	TGCAGCGTTGAAGGGGTAGAGCTAACTGAAGCTTTCTTT	CSVEGVELTEAFF
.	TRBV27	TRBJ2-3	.	TGTGCCAGCAGTCCCCAACCAGATACGCAGTATTTT	CASSPQPDTQYF
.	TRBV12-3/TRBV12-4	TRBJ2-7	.	TGTGCCAGCAGATTACAGGGCTACGAGCAGTACTTC	CASRLQGYEQYF
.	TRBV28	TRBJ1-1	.	TGTGCCAGCAGACCGGGTTATAATGAAGCTTTCTTT	CASRPGYNEAFF
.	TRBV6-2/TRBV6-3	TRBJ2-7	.	TGTGCCAGCAGTTACTCCCCCCAGCACTACGAGCAGTACTTC	CASSYSPQHYEQYF
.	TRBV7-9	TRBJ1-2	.	TGTGCCAGCAGCTTTGAAACGGATGGCTACACCTTC	CASSFETDGYTF
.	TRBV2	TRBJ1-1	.	TGTGCCAGCAGTACTATGGCCACTGAAGCTTTCTTT	CASSTMATEAFF
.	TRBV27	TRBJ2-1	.	TGTGCCAGCAGTAGAGGACCGGCGACGTTTGAGGTCTTC	CASSRGPATFEVF
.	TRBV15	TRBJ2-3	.	TGTGCCACCAGCACCCCATGGGAAGATACGCAGTATTTT	CATSTPWEDTQYF
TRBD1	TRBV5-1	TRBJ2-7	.	TGCGCCAGCAGCCAACTGACAGGGTTGAACGAGCAGTACTTC	CASSQLTGLNEQYF
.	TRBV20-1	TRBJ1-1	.	TGCAGTGCTAGAACCTGGACAGCTATGAACACTGAAGCTTTCTTT	CSARTWTAMNTEAFF
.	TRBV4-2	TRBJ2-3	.	TGTGCCAGCAGCCAAGTTGGAGGGGGGAGGGCAGATACGCAGTATTTT	CASSQVGGGRADTQYF
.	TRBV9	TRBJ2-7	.	TGTGCCAGCAGCGTACCTGGACGTGACGAGCAGTACTTC	CASSVPGRDEQYF